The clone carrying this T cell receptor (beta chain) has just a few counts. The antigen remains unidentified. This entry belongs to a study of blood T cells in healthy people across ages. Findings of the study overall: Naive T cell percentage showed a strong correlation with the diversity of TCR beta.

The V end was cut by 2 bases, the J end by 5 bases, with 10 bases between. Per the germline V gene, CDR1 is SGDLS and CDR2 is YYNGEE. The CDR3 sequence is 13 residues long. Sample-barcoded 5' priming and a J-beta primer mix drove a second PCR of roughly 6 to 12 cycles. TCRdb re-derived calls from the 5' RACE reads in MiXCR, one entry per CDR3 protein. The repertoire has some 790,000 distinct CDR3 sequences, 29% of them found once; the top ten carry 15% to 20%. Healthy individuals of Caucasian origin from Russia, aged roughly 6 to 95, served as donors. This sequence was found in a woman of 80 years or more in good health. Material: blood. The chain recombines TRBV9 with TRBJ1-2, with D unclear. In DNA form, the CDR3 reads TGTGCCAGCAGCGTCGCTCCCACTTATGGCTACACCTTC. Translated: CASSVAPTYGYTF. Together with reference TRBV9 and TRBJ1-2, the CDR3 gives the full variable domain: DSGVTQTPKHLITATGQRVTLRCSPRSGDLSVYWYQQSLDQGLQFLIQYYNGEERAKGNILERFSAQQFPDLHSELNLSSLELGDSALYFCASSVAPTYGYTFGSGTRLTVV.